This record covers a single T cell receptor (beta chain). What it recognizes is unknown. This entry is derived from a study of cytomegalovirus exposure and HLA in healthy donors. Findings and caveats of the study: The classifier was said to identify cytomegalovirus status with high specificity and sensitivity. A few chains tied to CMV proved CMV antigen-specific in vitro. The tendency of first-cohort TCR clusters to co-occur in the 120 validation repertoires was the finding of a later analysis.

Repertoires were generated with immunoSEQ multiplex PCR, while TCRdb's copy carries only in-frame clones and drops some. The table shows around 300,000 clones, with approximately 86% occurring only once. The germline V gene encodes CDR1 MNHEY and CDR2 SMNVEV (reference sequence). This CDR3 is 15 amino acids long. The V segment lost 7 bases and the J segment 1 base; nucleotides outside the gene matches: 7. The donors were part of the approximately 130-subject validation cohort, which stood apart from the roughly 730-subject first cohort. Sample: PBMCs. This sequence joins TRBV27 and TRBJ2-7, with 10 bases aligning to TRBD1. This receptor was identified in a man younger than 40 in good health and CMV-seronegative. The CDR3 spells CASTAGQGVSYEQYF. The CDR3 region has the DNA TGTGCCAGCACCGCCGGACAGGGGGTATCCTACGAGCAGTACTTC.